This entry describes one T cell receptor (beta chain). CDR1 LGHNA and CDR2 YNFKEQ come from the germline V gene. The CDR3 totals 16 residues. Trimming took 0 bases from V and 3 from J, leaving 14 bases between them. TCRdb re-called the RT-PCR reads through MiXCR, storing one row per CDR3 protein. The sample includes fewer than 800,000 distinct CDR3 sequences, 12% to 15% of them seen just once. The chain joins TRBV4-2 to TRBJ1-2; D gene ambiguous. Material: memory CD4+ T cells from blood. The sequence was obtained from a female donor in good health, serving as a healthy control. This CDR3 is CASSQDAGPTYYGYTF. The CDR3 DNA reads as TGTGCCAGCAGCCAAGATGCAGGACCGACGTACTATGGCTACACCTTC.